This TCR beta chain was profiled in a study of OX40 agonist ivuxolimab in advanced cancers. In the case of this clone: The target antigen is unknown.

Clones were read by immunoSEQ multiplex PCR, and TCRdb kept only the in-frame ones, dropping some. This sample has over 75,000 clones, with under 95% found just once. At baseline, cycle 4 day 1, and cycle 7 day 1, blood was sampled. V lost 0 bases to trimming and J lost 6 bases, with 9 bases between them. CDR1 and CDR2 (germline): SGDLS, YYNGEE. CDR3 length: 13 amino acids. Notes on the study in general: CD8+ T cells (on average) carried more expanded clones than CD4+ T cells. Normalized T-cell clonal expansion was also low in some nonresponders.

This sequence joins TRBV9 and TRBJ1-1; D unclear. This receptor was identified in an adult with an advanced solid tumor such as melanoma, head and neck, liver or kidney cancer. Sequenced material: CD4+ or CD8+ T cells sorted from blood, taken in a trial of the OX40 agonist ivuxolimab. The CDR3 here is CASSVVFSSEAFF. The CDR3 region has the DNA TGTGCCAGCAGCGTAGTTTTTAGTTCTGAAGCTTTCTTT.